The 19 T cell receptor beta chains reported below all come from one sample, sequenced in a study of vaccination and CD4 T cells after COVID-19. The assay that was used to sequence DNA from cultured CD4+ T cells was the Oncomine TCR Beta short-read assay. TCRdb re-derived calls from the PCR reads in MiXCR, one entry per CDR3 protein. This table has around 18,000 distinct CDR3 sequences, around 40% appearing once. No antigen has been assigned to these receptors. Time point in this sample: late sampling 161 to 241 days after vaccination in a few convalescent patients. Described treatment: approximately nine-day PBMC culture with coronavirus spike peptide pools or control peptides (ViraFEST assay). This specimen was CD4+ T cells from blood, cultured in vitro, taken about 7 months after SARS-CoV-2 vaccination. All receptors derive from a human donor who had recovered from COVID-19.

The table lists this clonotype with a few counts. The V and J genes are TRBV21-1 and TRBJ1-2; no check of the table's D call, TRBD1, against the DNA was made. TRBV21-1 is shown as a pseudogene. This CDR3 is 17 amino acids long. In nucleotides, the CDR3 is TGTGCCAGCAGCAAAGGATGGGACAGGGAGGGGATAATTGGCTACACCTTC. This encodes CASSKGWDREGIIGYTF.

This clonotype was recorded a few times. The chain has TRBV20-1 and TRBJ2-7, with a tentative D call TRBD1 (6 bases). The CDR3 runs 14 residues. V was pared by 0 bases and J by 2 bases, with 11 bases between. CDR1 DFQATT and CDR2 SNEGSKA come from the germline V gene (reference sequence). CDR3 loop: CSARDQGTTYEQYF. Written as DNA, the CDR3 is TGCAGTGCTAGAGATCAGGGGACAACCTACGAGCAGTACTTC.

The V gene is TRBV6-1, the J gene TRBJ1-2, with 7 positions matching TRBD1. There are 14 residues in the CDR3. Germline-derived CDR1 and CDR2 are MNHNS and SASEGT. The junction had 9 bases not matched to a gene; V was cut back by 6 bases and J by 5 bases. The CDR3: CASSFGQVGYGYTF. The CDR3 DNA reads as TGTGCCAGCAGCTTCGGACAGGTCGGGTATGGCTACACCTTC.

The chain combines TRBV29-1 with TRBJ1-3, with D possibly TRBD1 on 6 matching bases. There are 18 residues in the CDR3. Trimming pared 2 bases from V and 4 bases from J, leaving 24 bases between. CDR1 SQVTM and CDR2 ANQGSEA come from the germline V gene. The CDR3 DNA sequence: TGCAGCGTTGAAAGGCAGGGGAGACCTCGACCCTTGGGAAACACCATATATTTT. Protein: CSVERQGRPRPLGNTIYF.

CDR3 loop: CSASRSRDSPLHF. CDR3 nucleotides: TGCAGTGCTAGCCGGAGTAGGGATTCACCCCTCCACTTT. This chain joins TRBV20-1 and TRBJ1-6; unclear D gene. Germline-derived CDR1 and CDR2 are DFQATT and SNEGSKA (reference sequence). Trimming cost V 3 bases and J 8 bases, with 11 bases left between them. This CDR3 region has 13 residues.

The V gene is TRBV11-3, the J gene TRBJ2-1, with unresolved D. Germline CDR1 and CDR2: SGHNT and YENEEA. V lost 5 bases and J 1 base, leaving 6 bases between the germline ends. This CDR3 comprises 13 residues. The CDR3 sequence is CASSRGSYNEQFF. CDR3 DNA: TGTGCCAGCAGCCGCGGTTCCTACAATGAGCAGTTCTTC.

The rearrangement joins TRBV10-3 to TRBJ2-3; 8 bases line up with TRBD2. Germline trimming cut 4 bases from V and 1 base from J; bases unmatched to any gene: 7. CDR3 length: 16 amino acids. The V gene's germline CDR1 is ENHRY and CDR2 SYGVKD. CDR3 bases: TGTGCCATCAGTGGGTCGACTAGCGCACGCACAGATACGCAGTATTTT. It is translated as CAISGSTSARTDTQYF.

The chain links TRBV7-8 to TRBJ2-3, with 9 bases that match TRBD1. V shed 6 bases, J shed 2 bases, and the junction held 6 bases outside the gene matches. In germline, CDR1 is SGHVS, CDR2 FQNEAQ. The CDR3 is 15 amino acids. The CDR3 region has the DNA TGTGCCAGCAGTGATCGGACAGGGGACACAGATACGCAGTATTTT. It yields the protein CASSDRTGDTDTQYF.

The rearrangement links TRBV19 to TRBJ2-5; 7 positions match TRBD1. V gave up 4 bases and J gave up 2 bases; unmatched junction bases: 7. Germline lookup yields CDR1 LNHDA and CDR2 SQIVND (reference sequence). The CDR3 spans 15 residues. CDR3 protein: CASSTGTAVQETQYF. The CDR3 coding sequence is TGTGCCAGTAGTACAGGGACAGCAGTACAAGAGACCCAGTACTTC.

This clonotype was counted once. This CDR3 is CASSESWERAGYTF. The DNA of the CDR3 is TGTGCCAGCAGTGAATCGTGGGAAAGAGCTGGCTACACCTTC. The chain has TRBV6-1 and TRBJ1-2; unclear D gene. The CDR3 is 14 residues long. V lost 2 bases to trimming and J lost 7 bases, with 14 bases between them. The germline V gene has CDR1 MNHNS and CDR2 SASEGT.

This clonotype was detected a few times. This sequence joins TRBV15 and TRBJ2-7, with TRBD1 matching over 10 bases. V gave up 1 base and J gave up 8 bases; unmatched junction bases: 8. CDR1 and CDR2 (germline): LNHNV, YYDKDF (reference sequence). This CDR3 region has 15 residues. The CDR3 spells CATSRGDRGSEQQYF. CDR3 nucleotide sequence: TGTGCCACCAGCAGAGGGGACAGGGGTTCGGAGCAGCAGTACTTC.

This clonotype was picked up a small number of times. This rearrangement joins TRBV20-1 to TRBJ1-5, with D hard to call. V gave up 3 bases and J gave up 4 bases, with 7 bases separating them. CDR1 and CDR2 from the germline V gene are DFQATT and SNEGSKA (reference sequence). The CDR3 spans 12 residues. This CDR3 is CSASWINQPQHF. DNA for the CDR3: TGCAGTGCTAGCTGGATAAATCAGCCCCAGCATTTT.

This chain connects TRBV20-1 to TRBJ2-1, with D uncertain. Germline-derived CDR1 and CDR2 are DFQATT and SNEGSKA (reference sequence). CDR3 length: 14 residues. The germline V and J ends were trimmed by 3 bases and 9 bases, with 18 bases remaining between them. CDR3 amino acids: CSASRDSGIGEQFF. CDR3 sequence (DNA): TGCAGTGCTAGTCGTGACTCCGGCATTGGTGAGCAGTTCTTC.

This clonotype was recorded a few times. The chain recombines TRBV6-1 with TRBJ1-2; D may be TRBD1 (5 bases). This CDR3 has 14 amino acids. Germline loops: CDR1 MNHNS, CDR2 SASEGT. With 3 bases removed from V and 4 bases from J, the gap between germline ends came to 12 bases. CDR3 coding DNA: TGTGCCAGCAGTGAGGGACCGATACTCTATGGCTACACCTTC. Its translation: CASSEGPILYGYTF.

In nucleotides, the CDR3 is TGCGCCAGCAGCCTGACACAGGGGGCCGGGGAGCTGTTTTTT. Amino acids: CASSLTQGAGELFF. The V call is TRBV4-1, the J call TRBJ2-2; 8 bases match TRBD1. The trim removed 4 bases at V and 6 bases at J, leaving 4 bases unmatched. Per the germline V gene, CDR1 is MGHRA and CDR2 is YSYEKL. The CDR3 has 14 amino acids.

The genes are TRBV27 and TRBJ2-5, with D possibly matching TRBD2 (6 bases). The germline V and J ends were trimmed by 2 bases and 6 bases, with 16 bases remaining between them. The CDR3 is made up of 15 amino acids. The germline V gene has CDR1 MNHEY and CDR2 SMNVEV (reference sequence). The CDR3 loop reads CASSLRLGFSQTQYF. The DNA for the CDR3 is TGTGCCAGCAGTTTAAGACTAGGATTTAGCCAGACCCAGTACTTC.

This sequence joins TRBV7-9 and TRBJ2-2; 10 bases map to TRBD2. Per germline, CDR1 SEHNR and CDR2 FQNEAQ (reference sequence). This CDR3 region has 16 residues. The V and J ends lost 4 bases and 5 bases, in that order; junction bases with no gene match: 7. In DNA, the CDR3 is TGTGCCAGCAGCTCTGGGACTAGCGCCGCTACCGGGGAGCTGTTTTTT. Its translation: CASSSGTSAATGELFF.

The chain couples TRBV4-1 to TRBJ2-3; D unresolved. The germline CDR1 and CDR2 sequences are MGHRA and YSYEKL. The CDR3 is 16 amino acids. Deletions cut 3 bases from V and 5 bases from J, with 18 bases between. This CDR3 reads CASSQPQSRTLDTQYF. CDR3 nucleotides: TGCGCCAGCAGCCAGCCCCAGAGTAGAACCTTAGATACGCAGTATTTT.

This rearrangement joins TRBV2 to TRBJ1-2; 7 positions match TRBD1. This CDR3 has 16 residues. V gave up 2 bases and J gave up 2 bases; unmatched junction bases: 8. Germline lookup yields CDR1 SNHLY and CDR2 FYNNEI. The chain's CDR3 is CASSERSGGQNYGYTF. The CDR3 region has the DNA TGTGCCAGCAGTGAACGAAGTGGGGGACAGAACTATGGCTACACCTTC.